A single sample is the source of the 21 T cell receptor beta chains below, sequenced in a study of control samples from healthy donors and cancer patients. Produced via immunoSEQ multiplex PCR; TCRdb's table is partial and in-frame only. The sample records tens of thousands of clones, 70% to 90% being singletons. Sequenced: blood. These receptors all stem from a woman between 50 and 59 years old in good health.

CDR3 loop: CASSMGRIPNYGYTF. The CDR3 nucleotides are TGTGCCAGTAGTATGGGCAGGATTCCTAACTATGGCTACACCTTC. The gene calls are TRBV19 and TRBJ1-2; no firm D call. Looked up from germline, CDR1 is LNHDA and CDR2 is SQIVND (reference sequence). The CDR3 sequence is 15 residues long. Trimming took 3 bases from V and 0 from J, leaving 11 bases between them.

This clone was seen once. The chain combines TRBV5-1 with TRBJ2-2; TRBD1 aligns across 8 bases. The CDR3 length is 16 residues. Germline V gene lookup returns CDR1 SGHRS and CDR2 YFSETQ. The trim removed 5 bases at V and 6 bases at J, leaving 12 bases unmatched. The CDR3 sequence is CASRGQGAKLAGELFF. The CDR3 DNA sequence: TGCGCCAGCAGAGGTCAGGGGGCGAAGTTGGCCGGGGAGCTGTTTTTT.

This chain links TRBV20-1 with TRBJ2-3; D gene ambiguous. The CDR3 has 12 residues. The V gene's germline CDR1 is DFQATT and CDR2 SNEGSKA (reference sequence). V shed 3 bases and J shed 2 bases, with 6 bases lying between them. The CDR3 loop reads CSASSVTDTQYF. CDR3 coding DNA: TGCAGTGCTAGTAGTGTCACAGATACGCAGTATTTT.

The rearrangement uses TRBV12-3 or TRBV12-4 and TRBJ2-7; D remains ambiguous. V lost 6 bases and J lost 4, with 13 bases in between. CDR3 length: 13 amino acids. Here the CDR3 DNA reads TGTGCCAGCAGCCGAGTCTTAACATACGAGCAGTACTTC. Encoded protein: CASSRVLTYEQYF.

Notes on this clone: Other DNA sequences in this sample translate to the same CDR3. This sequence joins TRBV5-1 and TRBJ2-3; D remains ambiguous. CDR3 size: 12 residues. CDR1 and CDR2 from the germline V gene are SGHRS and YFSETQ. V lost 0 bases to trimming and J lost 6 bases, with 5 bases between them. The CDR3: CASSLAGDTQYF. The CDR3 region has the DNA TGCGCCAGCAGCTTGGCGGGCGATACGCAGTATTTT.

For the CDR3, the DNA is TGCAGTGCTAGAGATGGAACAGAACAGTTCTTC. Translation: CSARDGTEQFF. The V and J genes are TRBV20-1 and TRBJ2-1, with D unclear. The V end lost 0 bases, the J end lost 13 bases, and 10 bases lay between the germline ends. This CDR3 has 11 amino acids. CDR1 and CDR2 (germline): DFQATT, SNEGSKA (reference sequence).

A single count supports this clone. Other DNA sequences in this sample translate to the same CDR3. The chain carries TRBV27 and TRBJ2-3; 7 nucleotides match TRBD2. Germline V gene lookup returns CDR1 MNHEY and CDR2 SMNVEV (reference sequence). This CDR3 contains 14 residues. Trimming took 2 bases from V and 1 from J; bases not matched to a gene: 0. CDR3: CASSLAGGTDTQYF. CDR3 coding DNA: TGTGCCAGCAGTTTAGCGGGGGGCACAGATACGCAGTATTTT.

V is TRBV29-1 and J is TRBJ1-1; D call uncertain. Germline V lookup: CDR1 SQVTM, CDR2 ANQGSEA. The V end lost 1 base, the J end lost 5 bases, and 14 bases lay between the germline ends. This CDR3 has 14 amino acids. CDR3 sequence: CSVEGRGDSTEAFF. The CDR3 DNA sequence: TGCAGCGTTGAAGGCCGGGGTGATTCGACTGAAGCTTTCTTT.

The chain uses TRBV5-5 and TRBJ2-7; TRBD1 matches at 7 bases. Germline CDR1 and CDR2: SGHKS and YYEKEE (reference sequence). The V segment lost 4 bases and the J segment 6 bases; nucleotides outside the gene matches: 7. The CDR3 extends over 13 amino acids. As DNA, the CDR3 is TGTGCCAGCAGCCAGGGGGTCGATTCCGAGCAGTACTTC. Translation: CASSQGVDSEQYF. Combining the CDR3 with reference TRBV5-5 and TRBJ2-7 gives the whole variable domain DAGVTQSPTHLIKTRGQQVTLRCSPISGHKSVSWYQQVLGQGPQFIFQYYEKEERGRGNFPDRFSARQFPNYSSELNVNALLLGDSALYLCASSQGVDSEQYFGPGTRLTVT.

This clone was counted a single time. The rearrangement uses TRBV19 and TRBJ2-1, with D unresolved. Germline CDR1 LNHDA, CDR2 SQIVND (reference sequence). The CDR3 has 14 residues. The V end was cut by 3 bases, the J end by 2 bases, with 8 bases between. The CDR3 bases are TGTGCCAGTAGTATGGGGTCGACCTACAATGAGCAGTTCTTC. It translates to CASSMGSTYNEQFF. Looking up the rest from reference TRBV19 and TRBJ2-1 gives the full variable domain: DGGITQSPKYLFRKEGQNVTLSCEQNLNHDAMYWYRQDPGQGLRLIYYSQIVNDFQKGDIAEGYSVSREKKESFPLTVTSAQKNPTAFYLCASSMGSTYNEQFFGPGTRLTVL.

The genes are TRBV5-1 and TRBJ2-7; 9 nucleotides agree with TRBD1. V trimming: 4 bases; J trimming: 6 bases; junction bases outside the gene matches: 14. Germline V gene data show CDR1 as SGHRS and CDR2 as YFSETQ. The CDR3 spans 16 residues. CDR3 sequence (DNA): TGCGCCAGCAGCAGATCCGGACAGGGGATGATCCGCGAGCAGTACTTC. Translating gives CASSRSGQGMIREQYF.

The chain recombines TRBV2 with TRBJ2-5; 10 nucleotides line up with TRBD2. The CDR3 is 20 residues long. CDR1 SNHLY and CDR2 FYNNEI come from the germline V gene. J was trimmed by 6 bases and V by 0 bases; bases with no gene match: 19. The CDR3 sequence: CASSEARFGGLALVRQTQYF. CDR3 nucleotide sequence: TGTGCCAGCAGTGAAGCGCGATTCGGGGGACTAGCGCTGGTCCGCCAGACCCAGTACTTC.

The chain links TRBV5-1 to TRBJ1-3; D ambiguous. Trimming cost V 7 bases and J 0 bases, with 14 bases left between them. Germline CDR1 SGHRS, CDR2 YFSETQ. This CDR3 region has 15 residues. The CDR3 spells CASRGEVNSGNTIYF. The CDR3 DNA follows: TGCGCCAGCCGAGGAGAGGTCAACTCTGGAAACACCATATATTTT.

CDR3 protein: CASSSGRGTDTQYF. CDR3 DNA: TGTGCCAGTAGTAGTGGCAGGGGCACAGATACGCAGTATTTT. The chain recombines TRBV19 with TRBJ2-3; D may be TRBD1 (5 bases). The CDR3 extends over 14 amino acids. Germline V gene sequence: CDR1 LNHDA, CDR2 SQIVND (reference sequence). V was clipped by 4 bases and J by 1 base, with 9 bases between them. Combining the CDR3 with reference TRBV19 and TRBJ2-3 gives the whole variable domain DGGITQSPKYLFRKEGQNVTLSCEQNLNHDAMYWYRQDPGQGLRLIYYSQIVNDFQKGDIAEGYSVSREKKESFPLTVTSAQKNPTAFYLCASSSGRGTDTQYFGPGTRLTVL.

The genes are TRBV2 and TRBJ2-3; 9 nucleotides line up with TRBD1. The CDR3 is 15 residues long. Germline-derived CDR1 and CDR2 are SNHLY and FYNNEI. The V and J ends lost 6 bases and 2 bases, in that order; junction bases with no gene match: 6. CDR3 nucleotide sequence: TGTGCCAGCAGCGGGACAGGGAAAATCACAGATACGCAGTATTTT. Protein sequence: CASSGTGKITDTQYF. The whole variable domain, remainder taken from reference TRBV2 and TRBJ2-3, is EPEVTQTPSHQVTQMGQEVILRCVPISNHLYFYWYRQILGQKVEFLVSFYNNEISEKSEIFDDQFSVERPDGSNFTLKIRSTKLEDSAMYFCASSGTGKITDTQYFGPGTRLTVL.

J is TRBJ1-5 and V is TRBV7-8; D is unclear. Trimming took off 5 bases at V and 9 bases at J, with 17 bases between the two ends. Germline lookup yields CDR1 SGHVS and CDR2 FQNEAQ. The CDR3 has 14 amino acids. The CDR3 DNA is TGTGCCAGCAGCACCGACATCGGAGTAGGGCCCCAGCATTTT. It specifies CASSTDIGVGPQHF.

The V gene is TRBV30, the J gene TRBJ1-5; a possible D gene is TRBD1 (6 bases). In germline, CDR1 is GTSNPN, CDR2 SVGIG (reference sequence). The V and J ends lost 0 bases and 6 bases respectively, with 12 bases between them. This CDR3 spans 14 amino acids. The CDR3 region has the DNA TGTGCCTGGAGTGTACGGGGGGCGGGTCAGCCCCAGCATTTT. Its protein product is CAWSVRGAGQPQHF.

The chain couples TRBV5-4 to TRBJ1-2; D unresolved. Germline V gene lookup returns CDR1 SGHNT and CDR2 YYREEE (reference sequence). The CDR3 loop spans 13 amino acids. V was cut by 4 bases and J by 1 base, with 8 bases left in between. The CDR3 region is CASSQTGNYGYTF. The CDR3 DNA reads TGTGCCAGCAGCCAGACGGGTAACTATGGCTACACCTTC. Variable domain in full (rest from reference TRBV5-4 and TRBJ1-2): ETGVTQSPTHLIKTRGQQVTLRCSSQSGHNTVSWYQQALGQGPQFIFQYYREEENGRGNFPPRFSGLQFPNYSSELNVNALELDDSALYLCASSQTGNYGYTFGSGTRLTVV.

This chain connects TRBV6-1 to TRBJ1-2; D is ambiguous. Per germline, CDR1 MNHNS and CDR2 SASEGT. The CDR3 has 13 residues. Trimming cost V 2 bases and J 5 bases, with 9 bases left between them. Here the CDR3 reads CASSERQSYGYTF. CDR3 coding DNA: TGTGCCAGCAGTGAACGGCAGTCTTATGGCTACACCTTC.

The chain links TRBV5-1 to TRBJ2-3, with D uncertain. Germline-derived CDR1 and CDR2 are SGHRS and YFSETQ. The CDR3 has 16 residues. V was pared by 1 base and J by 0 bases, with 12 bases between. This chain's CDR3 is CASSLSPAPSTDTQYF. CDR3 sequence (DNA): TGCGCCAGCAGCTTGTCCCCGGCGCCTAGCACAGATACGCAGTATTTT.

The chain recombines TRBV5-1 with TRBJ2-7, with 8 bases matching TRBD1. The CDR3 runs to 14 residues. The germline V gene has CDR1 SGHRS and CDR2 YFSETQ. The ends lost 4 bases at V and 6 bases at J; junction bases unmatched: 9. CDR3 region: CASSDTGGVGEQYF. CDR3 nucleotides: TGCGCCAGCAGCGACACAGGGGGAGTAGGCGAGCAGTACTTC.